This T cell receptor beta chain was obtained from a study of blood T cell repertoires in COVID-19. Study summary: Both acute and convalescent COVID-19 samples were obtained from the United States, Italy and Spain. Sample material is recorded as cDNA or gDNA derived from T cells, B-cell-depleted T cells, or PBMCs.

Per the study methods: Reference gene primer amplification in the assay estimated nucleated cell counts. Data came from immunoSEQ multiplex PCR; TCRdb stores just in-frame clones and leaves some out. Clonal size and the V and J genes are those of that table, whereas D and trimming came from the DNA. This repertoire shows about 52,000 clones, about four fifths found once; its top ten account for around a quarter. Patients at the Seattle site were enrolled during active infection and followed longitudinally. The sequence derives from a woman of 80 years or more with COVID-19, enrolled during active disease. What was sequenced was peripheral blood.

The CDR3 sequence is CASRWTGDYGYTF. The CDR3 region has the DNA TGTGCCAGCAGGTGGACAGGGGATTATGGCTACACCTTC. This sequence joins TRBV6-5 and TRBJ1-2; TRBD1 matches at 9 bases. V gave up 6 bases and J gave up 5 bases; unmatched junction bases: 4. The V gene's germline CDR1 is MNHEY and CDR2 SVGAGI. This CDR3 comprises 13 residues.